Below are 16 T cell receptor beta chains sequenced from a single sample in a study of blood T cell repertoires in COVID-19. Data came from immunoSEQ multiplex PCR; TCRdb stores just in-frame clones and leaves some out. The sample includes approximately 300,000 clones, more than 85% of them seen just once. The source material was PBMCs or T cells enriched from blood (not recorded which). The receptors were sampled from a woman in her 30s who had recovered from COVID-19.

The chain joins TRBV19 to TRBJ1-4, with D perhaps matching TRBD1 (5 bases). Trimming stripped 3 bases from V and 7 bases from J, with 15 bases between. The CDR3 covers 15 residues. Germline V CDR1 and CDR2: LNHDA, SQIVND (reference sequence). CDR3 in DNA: TGTGCCAGTAGTATTGGAGGGGCATCTGGTGAAAAACTGTTTTTT. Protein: CASSIGGASGEKLFF.

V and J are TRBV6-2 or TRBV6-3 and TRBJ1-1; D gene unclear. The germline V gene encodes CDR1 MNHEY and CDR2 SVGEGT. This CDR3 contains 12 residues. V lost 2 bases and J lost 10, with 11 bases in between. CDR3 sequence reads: CASSYAEYGAFF. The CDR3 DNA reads TGTGCCAGCAGTTACGCGGAATACGGAGCTTTCTTT.

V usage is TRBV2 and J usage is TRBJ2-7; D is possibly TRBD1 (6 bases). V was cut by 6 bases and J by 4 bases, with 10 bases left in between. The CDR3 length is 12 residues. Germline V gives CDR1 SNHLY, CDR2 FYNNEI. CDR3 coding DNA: TGTGCCAGCAGGCCACAGGGTTACGAGCAGTACTTC. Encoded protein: CASRPQGYEQYF. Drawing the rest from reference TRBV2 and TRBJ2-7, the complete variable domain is EPEVTQTPSHQVTQMGQEVILRCVPISNHLYFYWYRQILGQKVEFLVSFYNNEISEKSEIFDDQFSVERPDGSNFTLKIRSTKLEDSAMYFCASRPQGYEQYFGPGTRLTVT.

CDR3 loop: CASSYNQASSGNTIYF. The CDR3 bases are TGTGCCAGCAGTTATAATCAGGCGAGCTCTGGAAACACCATATATTTT. The chain combines TRBV6-5 with TRBJ1-3; D is undetermined. Trimming removed 3 bases at V and 0 bases at J, with 12 bases between. The length of the CDR3 is 16 residues. Looked up from germline, CDR1 is MNHEY and CDR2 is SVGAGI.

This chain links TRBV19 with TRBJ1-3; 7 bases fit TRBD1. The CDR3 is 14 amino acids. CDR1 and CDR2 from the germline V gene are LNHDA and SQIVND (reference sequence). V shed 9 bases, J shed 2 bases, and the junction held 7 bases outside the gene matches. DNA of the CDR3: TGTGCCAGCAGACGTAGGGGGCCTGGAAACACCATATATTTT. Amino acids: CASRRRGPGNTIYF. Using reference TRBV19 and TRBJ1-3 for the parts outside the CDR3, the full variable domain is DGGITQSPKYLFRKEGQNVTLSCEQNLNHDAMYWYRQDPGQGLRLIYYSQIVNDFQKGDIAEGYSVSREKKESFPLTVTSAQKNPTAFYLCASRRRGPGNTIYFGEGSWLTVV.

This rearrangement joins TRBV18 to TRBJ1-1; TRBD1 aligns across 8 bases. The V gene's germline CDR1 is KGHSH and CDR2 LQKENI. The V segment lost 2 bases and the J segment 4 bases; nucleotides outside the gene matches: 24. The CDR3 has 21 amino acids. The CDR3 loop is CASSPKALAGGQGRSGTEAFF. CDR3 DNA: TGTGCCAGCTCACCAAAAGCATTGGCCGGAGGACAGGGAAGATCGGGCACTGAAGCTTTCTTT.

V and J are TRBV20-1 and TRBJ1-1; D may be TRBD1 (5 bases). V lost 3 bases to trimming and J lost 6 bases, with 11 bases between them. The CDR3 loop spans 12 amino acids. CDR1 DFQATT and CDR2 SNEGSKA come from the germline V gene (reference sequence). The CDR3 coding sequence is TGCAGTGCTAGTGGCAGGGACTCTGAAGCTTTCTTT. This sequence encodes CSASGRDSEAFF.

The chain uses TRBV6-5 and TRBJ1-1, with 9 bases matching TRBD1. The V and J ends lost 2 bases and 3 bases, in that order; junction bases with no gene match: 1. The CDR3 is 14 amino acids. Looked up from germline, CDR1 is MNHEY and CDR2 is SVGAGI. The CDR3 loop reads CASSYGQGYTEAFF. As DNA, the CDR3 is TGTGCCAGCAGTTACGGACAGGGGTACACTGAAGCTTTCTTT.

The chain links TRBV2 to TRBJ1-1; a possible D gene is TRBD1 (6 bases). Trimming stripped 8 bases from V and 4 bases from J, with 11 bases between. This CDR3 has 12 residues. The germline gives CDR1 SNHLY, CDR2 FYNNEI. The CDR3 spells CASVIRGTEAFF. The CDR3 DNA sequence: TGTGCCAGCGTAATCAGGGGCACTGAAGCTTTCTTT.

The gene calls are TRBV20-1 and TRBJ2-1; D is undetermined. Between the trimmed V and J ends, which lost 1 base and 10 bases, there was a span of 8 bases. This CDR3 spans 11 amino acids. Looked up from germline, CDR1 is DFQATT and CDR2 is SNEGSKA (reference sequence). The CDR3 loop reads CSARGHPEQFF. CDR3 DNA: TGCAGTGCTAGAGGGCACCCCGAGCAGTTCTTC.

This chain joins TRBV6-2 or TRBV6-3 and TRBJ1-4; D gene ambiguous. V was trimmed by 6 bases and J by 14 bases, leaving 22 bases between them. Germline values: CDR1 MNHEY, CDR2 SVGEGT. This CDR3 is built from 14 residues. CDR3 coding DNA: TGTGCCAGCAGCCAAAGTTATGTCACCTGGAGGCTGTTTTTT. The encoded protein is CASSQSYVTWRLFF.

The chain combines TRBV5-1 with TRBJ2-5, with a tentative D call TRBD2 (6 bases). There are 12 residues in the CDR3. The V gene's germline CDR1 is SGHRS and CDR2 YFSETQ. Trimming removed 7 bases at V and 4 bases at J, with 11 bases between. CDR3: CASRTNGETQYF. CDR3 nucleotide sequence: TGCGCCAGCCGGACTAACGGAGAGACCCAGTACTTC.

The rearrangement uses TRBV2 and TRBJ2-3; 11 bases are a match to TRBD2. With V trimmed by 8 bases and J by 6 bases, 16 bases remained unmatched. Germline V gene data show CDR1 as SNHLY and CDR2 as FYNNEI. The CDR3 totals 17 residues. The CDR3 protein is CASPSPTSGIRVDTQYF. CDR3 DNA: TGTGCCAGCCCGAGTCCGACTAGCGGGATTCGCGTCGATACGCAGTATTTT.

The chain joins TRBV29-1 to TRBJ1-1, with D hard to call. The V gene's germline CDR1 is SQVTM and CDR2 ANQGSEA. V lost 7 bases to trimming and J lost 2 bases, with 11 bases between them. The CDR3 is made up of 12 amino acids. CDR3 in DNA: TGCAGCGGCCACCACACAAACACTGAAGCTTTCTTT. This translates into CSGHHTNTEAFF.

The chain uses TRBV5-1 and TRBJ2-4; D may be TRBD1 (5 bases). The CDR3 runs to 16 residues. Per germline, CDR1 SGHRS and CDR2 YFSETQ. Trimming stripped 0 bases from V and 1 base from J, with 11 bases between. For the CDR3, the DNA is TGCGCCAGCAGCTTGGGACAGCTCGGGGCCAAAAACATTCAGTACTTC. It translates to CASSLGQLGAKNIQYF.

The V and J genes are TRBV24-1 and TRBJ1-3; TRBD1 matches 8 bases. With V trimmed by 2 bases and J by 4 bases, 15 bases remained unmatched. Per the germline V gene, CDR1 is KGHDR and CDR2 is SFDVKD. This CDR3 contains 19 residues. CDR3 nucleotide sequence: TGTGCCACCAGTGATTCCAAGGACAGGGTGAAAGCTGCCGGAAACACCATATATTTT. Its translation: CATSDSKDRVKAAGNTIYF.